Listed below are T cell receptor beta chains from one sample, sequenced in a study of blood T cell repertoires in COVID-19. The repertoire was sequenced with immunoSEQ multiplex PCR; TCRdb's copy has only in-frame clones and lacks some. The data contain some 530,000 clones, more than 85% of them seen just once; the ten biggest clones take up under 9.5%. Sequenced: PBMCs or T cells enriched from blood (not recorded which). The receptor set was obtained from an older woman who had recovered from COVID-19. Each CDR3 is given with its conserved first and last residue. A D gene is named only where the DNA matches it firmly. A row's size may be missing; if present it is once, few, many or a size class.

v_gene,abundance,d_gene,len,j_gene,CDR3aa,CDR3nt
TRBV6-5,NA,TRBD1,15,TRBJ1-5,CASGGTGHSNQPQHF,TGTGCCAGTGGAGGGACAGGGCATAGCAATCAGCCCCAGCATTTT
TRBV11-2,NA,NA,13,TRBJ1-2,CASSLEHNYGYTF,TGTGCCAGCAGCTTAGAACATAACTATGGCTACACCTTC
TRBV15,NA,TRBD1,17,TRBJ1-4,CATSVGTGGGRSEKLFF,TGTGCCACCAGCGTAGGGACAGGAGGCGGTCGGAGTGAAAAACTGTTTTTT
TRBV12-3/TRBV12-4,once,NA,12,TRBJ1-2,CASSQYAYGYTF,TGTGCCAGCAGTCAGTATGCCTATGGCTACACCTTC
TRBV5-1,NA,NA,16,TRBJ2-2,CASTSGGQRLTGELFF,TGCGCCAGCACCTCCGGGGGACAGAGGCTCACCGGGGAGCTGTTTTTT
TRBV2,NA,NA,14,TRBJ1-1,CARDQGLLNTEAFF,TGTGCCAGGGACCAGGGGCTTTTGAACACTGAAGCTTTCTTT
TRBV6-5,NA,TRBD1,13,TRBJ1-2,CASSRTGEDGYTF,TGTGCCAGCTCTCGGACAGGGGAAGATGGCTACACCTTC
TRBV24-1,NA,NA,12,TRBJ2-5,CATSEGTKTQYF,TGTGCCACCAGCGAGGGGACAAAGACCCAGTACTTC
TRBV24-1,NA,NA,15,TRBJ2-2,CATSETSPITGELFF,TGTGCCACCAGTGAAACCTCCCCTATAACCGGGGAGCTGTTTTTT
TRBV2,NA,TRBD1,13,TRBJ1-2,CASSGTGTFGYTF,TGTGCCAGCAGTGGGACAGGGACCTTTGGCTACACCTTC
TRBV3-1/TRBV3-2,NA,TRBD1,16,TRBJ1-6,CASSQDGGQGGSPLHF,TGTGCCAGCAGCCAAGATGGGGGACAGGGGGGTTCACCCCTCCACTTT
TRBV24-1,NA,NA,15,TRBJ2-3,CATSDARQVSDTQYF,TGTGCCACCAGTGACGCGCGACAGGTTTCAGATACGCAGTATTTT
TRBV10-3,NA,TRBD1,17,TRBJ1-6,CAISPVAGQGVGSPLHF,TGTGCCATCAGTCCAGTCGCGGGACAGGGGGTTGGTTCACCCCTCCACTTT
TRBV9,once,NA,14,TRBJ2-3,CASSVFQSTDTQYF,TGTGCCAGCAGCGTATTCCAAAGCACAGATACGCAGTATTTT
TRBV5-4,once,TRBD1,14,TRBJ2-7,CASSYAGGSYEQYF,TGTGCCAGCAGCTATGCAGGGGGCTCCTACGAGCAGTACTTC
TRBV12-3/TRBV12-4,NA,NA,13,TRBJ2-4,CASTPAGSNIQYF,TGTGCCAGCACCCCGGCGGGCTCGAACATTCAGTACTTC
TRBV3-1/TRBV3-2,NA,NA,15,TRBJ1-6,CASSQGQSYNSPLHF,TGTGCCAGCAGCCAAGGGCAATCCTATAATTCACCCCTCCACTTT
TRBV2,once,NA,15,TRBJ2-7,CASSERGGLTYEQYF,TGTGCCAGCAGTGAAAGGGGGGGGCTCACCTACGAGCAGTACTTC
TRBV2,many,NA,13,TRBJ1-1,CASSEARAVEAFF,TGTGCCAGCAGTGAAGCGCGGGCAGTTGAAGCTTTCTTT
TRBV6-5,NA,NA,14,TRBJ1-2,CASSYSMAGHGYTF,TGTGCCAGCAGTTACTCGATGGCAGGGCACGGCTACACCTTC
TRBV10-3,NA,TRBD1,16,TRBJ2-3,CAISEFEGGPTDTQYF,TGTGCCATCAGTGAGTTTGAAGGGGGCCCCACAGATACGCAGTATTTT
TRBV6-5,NA,TRBD1,13,TRBJ1-3,CASRQGRGNTIYF,TGTGCCAGCAGACAGGGGCGGGGAAACACCATATATTTT
TRBV2,few,NA,16,TRBJ2-7,CASILEGRISSYEQYF,TGTGCCAGCATCCTGGAGGGCAGAATTAGCTCCTACGAGCAGTACTTC
TRBV7-2,NA,TRBD1,14,TRBJ1-3,CASSRTGKGNTIYF,TGTGCCAGCAGCCGGACAGGGAAAGGAAACACCATATATTTT
TRBV27,NA,TRBD2,16,TRBJ2-7,CASSSDTLAAAYEQYF,TGTGCCAGCAGTTCCGACACACTAGCGGCAGCCTACGAGCAGTACTTC
TRBV16,NA,TRBD2,13,TRBJ2-7,CASRTSGSYEQYF,TGTGCCAGCCGGACTAGCGGCTCCTACGAGCAGTACTTC
TRBV5-1,NA,TRBD2,21,TRBJ2-2,CASSLALSGGPYPANTGELFF,TGCGCCAGCAGCTTGGCCCTTAGCGGGGGGCCCTACCCGGCGAACACCGGGGAGCTGTTTTTT
TRBV28,NA,TRBD1,14,TRBJ1-6,CASSLWTGGSPLHF,TGTGCCAGCAGTTTATGGACAGGGGGATCACCCCTCCACTTT
TRBV2,NA,NA,15,TRBJ1-2,CASLNGTTISYGYTF,TGTGCCAGCCTAAATGGGACAACGATTAGCTATGGCTACACCTTC
TRBV29-1,NA,TRBD1,15,TRBJ1-5,CSVSYGTGQNQPQHF,TGCAGCGTTTCGTACGGGACAGGGCAGAATCAGCCCCAGCATTTT
TRBV9,NA,TRBD2,17,TRBJ2-1,CASSVLGSAGGLNEQFF,TGTGCCAGCAGCGTTCTCGGCTCTGCGGGGGGGCTTAATGAGCAGTTCTTC
TRBV2,NA,TRBD1,13,TRBJ1-5,CASILDRGQPQHF,TGTGCCAGCATATTGGACAGGGGTCAGCCCCAGCATTTT
TRBV23-1,NA,TRBD1,15,TRBJ1-6,CASHGQGIRVSPLHF,TGCGCCAGCCACGGACAGGGGATCAGGGTTTCACCCCTCCACTTT
TRBV5-1,NA,NA,16,TRBJ2-3,CASSTGAGGFTDTQYF,TGCGCCAGCAGTACAGGGGCGGGGGGCTTCACAGATACGCAGTATTTT
TRBV18,NA,NA,11,TRBJ2-3,CASSPKDTQYF,TGTGCCAGCTCCCCTAAGGATACGCAGTATTTT
TRBV7-6,NA,NA,15,TRBJ1-6,CASSLAGGNNSPLHF,TGTGCCAGCAGCTTAGCGGGGGGGAATAATTCACCCCTCCACTTT
TRBV3-1/TRBV3-2,NA,NA,13,TRBJ2-2,CASTLRATGELFF,TGTGCCAGCACCCTCAGGGCTACCGGGGAGCTGTTTTTT
TRBV29-1,NA,NA,11,TRBJ1-2,CSDFRGYGYTF,TGCAGCGATTTCAGAGGCTATGGCTACACCTTC
TRBV3-1/TRBV3-2,NA,NA,17,TRBJ1-4,CASSSRGGGRVGEKLFF,TGTGCCAGCAGCTCCCGCGGGGGGGGTAGGGTTGGAGAAAAACTGTTTTTT
TRBV27,NA,NA,17,TRBJ1-6,CASSLMGGGTRNSPLHF,TGTGCCAGCAGTCTCATGGGGGGGGGAACTAGAAATTCACCCCTCCACTTT
TRBV11-2,NA,NA,15,TRBJ1-2,CASSVTPGLNYGYTF,TGTGCCAGCAGCGTGACGCCGGGACTAAACTATGGCTACACCTTC
TRBV5-6,NA,TRBD1,15,TRBJ2-7,CASSSGQGATYEQYF,TGTGCCAGCAGCTCTGGACAGGGGGCGACCTACGAGCAGTACTTC
TRBV7-6,NA,NA,15,TRBJ2-1,CASSNLGQSYNEQFF,TGTGCCAGCAGCAACCTGGGGCAGTCCTACAATGAGCAGTTCTTC
TRBV5-4,NA,TRBD1,14,TRBJ1-2,CASSRPTGDYGYTF,TGTGCCAGCAGCCGTCCCACAGGGGACTATGGCTACACCTTC
TRBV6-5,NA,TRBD1,16,TRBJ2-3,CASSYPRTGTDYTQYF,TGTGCCAGCAGTTACCCTAGGACAGGGACGGATTATACGCAGTATTTT
TRBV7-2,NA,TRBD2,14,TRBJ2-2,CASRSGGWTGELFF,TGTGCCAGCAGGTCGGGGGGGTGGACCGGGGAGCTGTTTTTT
TRBV5-1,NA,NA,14,TRBJ2-2,CASSLDGNTGELFF,TGCGCCAGCAGCTTGGACGGGAACACCGGGGAGCTGTTTTTT
TRBV28,NA,NA,13,TRBJ1-5,CASRLDSNQPQHF,TGTGCCAGCAGACTCGACTCGAATCAGCCCCAGCATTTT
TRBV24-1,NA,TRBD1,16,TRBJ2-5,CATSPGQGLGQETQYF,TGTGCCACCAGCCCGGGACAGGGCTTGGGGCAAGAGACCCAGTACTTC
TRBV27,NA,TRBD2,12,TRBJ2-7,CASRGGAYEQYF,TGTGCCAGCAGGGGAGGGGCCTACGAGCAGTACTTC
TRBV7-2,NA,NA,15,TRBJ1-1,CASSPPRGSGTEAFF,TGTGCCAGCAGCCCCCCTCGGGGGTCGGGCACTGAAGCTTTCTTT
TRBV3-1/TRBV3-2,NA,TRBD2,15,TRBJ2-2,CASSLAGGGTGELFF,TGTGCCAGCAGCCTAGCGGGGGGAGGCACCGGGGAGCTGTTTTTT
TRBV24-1,NA,NA,16,TRBJ1-3,CATMDTLRPLGNTIYF,TGTGCCACCATGGACACCCTTAGACCTTTGGGAAACACCATATATTTT
TRBV19,once,NA,15,TRBJ1-2,CASSIEHGRGYGYTF,TGTGCCAGTAGTATAGAGCATGGCAGGGGTTATGGCTACACCTTC
TRBV9,NA,TRBD2,15,TRBJ2-3,CASSDSGRNTDTQYF,TGTGCCAGCAGCGACAGCGGGAGAAATACAGATACGCAGTATTTT
TRBV10-3,few,TRBD1,14,TRBJ1-2,CAISDQTGKVGYTF,TGTGCCATCAGTGACCAGACAGGGAAGGTTGGCTACACCTTC
TRBV11-3,NA,NA,13,TRBJ1-2,CASSPDSRYGYTF,TGTGCCAGCAGCCCCGACAGCCGCTATGGCTACACCTTC
TRBV18,NA,TRBD1,14,TRBJ2-7,CASSSGGRGYEQYF,TGTGCCAGCTCCTCAGGGGGCAGGGGCTACGAGCAGTACTTC